The rows below give T cell receptor beta chains drawn from one sample of a study of CD8+ T cells in alopecia areata. The repertoire was sequenced with immunoSEQ multiplex PCR; TCRdb's copy has only in-frame clones and lacks some. The sample yields 170,000 or so clones, roughly 65% seen once. Here the sequenced sample was CD4+ T cells sorted from blood, taken at week 4, from a patient treated with tofacitinib. Receptors originate from a human donor with alopecia areata. CDR3s include the opening cysteine and the closing phenylalanine or tryptophan. Each record gives: clone size, J gene, V gene, D gene, CDR3 DNA, CDR3 protein. D genes are given only for firm matches. Clone size appears in some rows only: once, few, many, or a class for an expanded clone.

. TRBJ2-3 TRBV7-6 TRBD2 TGTGCCAGCAGCTTCCCTTTAGCGGGGGCAGATACGCAGTATTTT CASSFPLAGADTQYF
once TRBJ1-2 TRBV30 . TGTGCCTGGAGTCGGCTGAAGGGGAGTGATGGCTACACCTTC CAWSRLKGSDGYTF
. TRBJ1-2 TRBV30 TRBD1 TGTGCCTGGGAGACAGGGGGCACCTATGGCTACACCTTC CAWETGGTYGYTF
few TRBJ1-6 TRBV9 . TGTGCCAGCGGGGCCAACTCATCACCCCTCCACTTT CASGANSSPLHF
. TRBJ1-2 TRBV9 . TGTGCCAGCAGCCCCAGACTCGATCAATTCGGGGGCTACACCTTC CASSPRLDQFGGYTF
. TRBJ1-2 TRBV29-1 . TGCAGCGTTGAACGGCAGGGCGTGGGGGGCTACACCTTC CSVERQGVGGYTF
. TRBJ1-6 TRBV6-5 TRBD1 TGTGCCAGCAGTTCGCCGGGACAGGGGAGTAATTCACCCCTCCACTTT CASSSPGQGSNSPLHF
. TRBJ2-2 TRBV2 TRBD1 TGTGCCAGCTTGGGACAGGGTATGGCCGGGGAGCTGTTTTTT CASLGQGMAGELFF
. TRBJ1-5 TRBV25-1 . TGTGCCAGCAGTGATGTAGACCAGCCCCAGCATTTT CASSDVDQPQHF
. TRBJ2-1 TRBV7-2 TRBD1 TGTGCCAGCAGCTTAAGAGGACAGGGGGCGGAGGAGCAGTTCTTC CASSLRGQGAEEQFF
once TRBJ2-5 TRBV7-3 . TGTGCCAGCAGCTTAAACGGCGAAGAGACCCAGTACTTC CASSLNGEETQYF
. TRBJ1-5 TRBV30 . TGTGCCTGGAATAGGGGAAGCAATCAGCCCCAGCATTTT CAWNRGSNQPQHF
. TRBJ2-7 TRBV29-1 TRBD1 TGCAGCGCGACAGGGGGCTACGAGCAGTACTTC CSATGGYEQYF
. TRBJ2-5 TRBV25-1 TRBD1 TGTGCCAGCAGTCCCAGGACAGGGGTCCAAGAGACCCAGTACTTC CASSPRTGVQETQYF
. TRBJ2-7 TRBV11-1 TRBD1 TGTGCCAGCAGCTTATTGGACAGGGCATACGAGCAGTACTTC CASSLLDRAYEQYF
. TRBJ2-1 TRBV9 TRBD2 TGTGCCAGCAGCCTCAGCGGGGGGGCTTACAATGAGCAGTTCTTC CASSLSGGAYNEQFF
few TRBJ2-1 TRBV7-7 TRBD2 TGTGCTAGCAGCCCATCGGGACTAGCAGACAATGAGCAGTTCTTC CASSPSGLADNEQFF
. TRBJ1-5 TRBV30 . TGTGCCTGGAGTGTAGGCAATAATCAGCCCCAGCATTTT CAWSVGNNQPQHF
. TRBJ2-1 TRBV29-1 . TGCAGCGTTGACCCCAGGCGGGGCCACTCCTACAATGAGCAGTTCTTC CSVDPRRGHSYNEQFF
. TRBJ2-7 TRBV6-5 TRBD2 TGTGCCAGCAGGCAGACTAGCGGGGGATCCTACGAGCAGTACTTC CASRQTSGGSYEQYF
. TRBJ1-2 TRBV5-4 . TGTGCCAGCAGCTACGGACTGGGTGCTGGCTACACCTTC CASSYGLGAGYTF
. TRBJ2-2 TRBV30 . TGTGCCTGGAGTTTTCTACCTAGGGGTAGCGGGGAGCTGTTTTTT CAWSFLPRGSGELFF
. TRBJ2-6 TRBV14 . TGTGCCAGCAGCCATGTCTTCCCTTTTAGCTCTGGGGCCAACGTCCTGACTTTC CASSHVFPFSSGANVLTF
. TRBJ1-6 TRBV6-6 . TGTGCCAGCAAGAAGCCGGTAGTCCTTTCACCCCTCCACTTT CASKKPVVLSPLHF
. TRBJ1-5 TRBV19 TRBD1 TGTGCCAGTAGTATAGAGGGGACAGGCCTGTCGCCCCAGCATTTT CASSIEGTGLSPQHF
. TRBJ2-1 TRBV6-6 . TGTGCCAGCAGTTACTCCAGGGGTGAGCAGTTCTTC CASSYSRGEQFF
. TRBJ2-7 TRBV6-5 . TGTGCCAGCAGCGGAAGGGGGAACTACGAGCAGTACTTC CASSGRGNYEQYF
. TRBJ2-5 TRBV25-1 . TGTGCCAGCAGTGTCCCCCTCGCGGGGCAAGAGACCCAGTACTTC CASSVPLAGQETQYF
. TRBJ2-5 TRBV30 . TGTGCCTGGAGAGCTAGAGGGGAAGAGACCCAGTACTTC CAWRARGEETQYF
. TRBJ2-2 TRBV29-1 . TGCAGCGGGGGACTGAACACCGGGGAGCTGTTTTTT CSGGLNTGELFF
. TRBJ2-2 TRBV25-1 TRBD2 TGTGCCAGCAGTGAATGGGCTAGCGGGGGGAACACCGGGGAGCTGTTTTTT CASSEWASGGNTGELFF